The 28 T cell receptor beta chains listed next were all sequenced from one sample in a study of T cells after yellow fever vaccination. TCRdb analysed the 5' RACE reads with MiXCR anew, one entry per CDR3 protein. This sample carries 300,000 to 350,000 distinct CDR3 sequences, approximately 3.9% of them seen once, and the ten largest clones take 20% to 25%. The starting material was PBMCs, obtained 5 days after the yellow fever booster vaccination. These receptors originate from a man between 18 and 35 years old who received the YFV17D yellow fever vaccine.

This clonotype was found a few times. One end of the junction is discordant with germline, which a read error may explain. V and J are TRBV3-1 and TRBJ2-5; TRBD2 matches 8 bases. CDR1 is LGHDT and CDR2 is YNNKEL in the germline V gene (reference sequence). This CDR3 contains 12 residues. CDR3 protein: CASSQHGGAGDF. Here the CDR3 DNA reads TGTGCCAGCAGCCAACACGGGGGGGCGGGGGACTTC.

This clonotype was seen only a few times. The V gene is TRBV6-5, the J gene TRBJ1-6; weak D call: TRBD1 (6 bases). The V gene lost 7 bases and the J gene lost 7 bases, with 11 bases spanning the gap. Germline CDR1 reads MNHEY; CDR2 reads SVGAGI. The CDR3 covers 13 residues. The CDR3 DNA reads TGTGCCAGCAAAGGGGGTTGGAATTCACCCCTCCACTTT. Translating it yields CASKGGWNSPLHF.

This clonotype came up many times. As DNA, the CDR3 is TGTGCCAGCAGTTACTCGACGGCGGGGCCAGGCACAGATACGCAGTATTTT. Translated, it gives CASSYSTAGPGTDTQYF. V usage is TRBV6-6 and J usage is TRBJ2-3; maybe TRBD2 (6 bases). This CDR3 spans 17 amino acids. V was trimmed by 0 bases and J by 1 base, leaving 14 bases between them. CDR1 and CDR2 from the germline V gene are MNHNY and SVGAGI (reference sequence).

This clonotype was found many times. The rearrangement links TRBV4-3 to TRBJ1-5; D ambiguous. With 0 bases removed from V and 2 bases from J, the gap between germline ends came to 14 bases. The CDR3 length is 17 residues. Germline-derived CDR1 and CDR2 are LGHNA and YSLEER. This CDR3 is CASSQDLAQKGNQPQHF. CDR3 bases: TGCGCCAGCAGCCAAGATCTGGCACAGAAGGGCAATCAGCCCCAGCATTTT.

In its sample, this clonotype was seen many times. The chain uses TRBV5-1 and TRBJ1-6, with 10 positions matching TRBD1. Germline V gene data show CDR1 as SGHRS and CDR2 as YFSETQ. The trim removed 4 bases at V and 10 bases at J, leaving 8 bases unmatched. The CDR3 runs to 15 residues. The CDR3 sequence: CASSGGTGVYSPLHF. CDR3 coding DNA: TGCGCCAGCAGCGGGGGGACAGGGGTTTACTCACCCCTCCACTTT.

Only a few counts were recorded for this clonotype. This chain links TRBV5-1 with TRBJ2-5, with 9 nucleotides matching TRBD2. CDR3 size: 15 residues. Trimming took 3 bases from V and 5 from J; bases not matched to a gene: 8. Looked up from germline, CDR1 is SGHRS and CDR2 is YFSETQ. CDR3 loop: CASSWKLAGGETQYF. The CDR3 DNA reads as TGCGCCAGCAGCTGGAAACTAGCGGGCGGGGAGACCCAGTACTTC.

The table lists this clonotype with many counts. This chain links TRBV28 with TRBJ2-3; TRBD2 agrees at 13 bases. Germline CDR1 reads MDHEN; CDR2 reads SYDVKM. The trim removed 6 bases at V and 10 bases at J, leaving 13 bases unmatched. The CDR3 extends over 16 amino acids. CDR3 DNA sequence: TGTGCCAGCAGATCCGGGACTAGCGGGGACGCAGCAGCGCAGTATTTT. This gives the protein CASRSGTSGDAAAQYF.

This clonotype was detected ten times or more. The rearrangement uses TRBV5-1 and TRBJ1-1, with D possibly matching TRBD1 (6 bases). The V end lost 4 bases, the J end lost 3 bases, and 16 bases lay between the germline ends. The CDR3 covers 15 residues. Looked up from germline, CDR1 is SGHRS and CDR2 is YFSETQ. This CDR3 is CASSRVLGGDTEAFF. CDR3 nucleotides: TGCGCCAGCAGCCGGGTGCTAGGGGGGGACACTGAAGCTTTCTTT.

The genes are TRBV20-1 and TRBJ2-7; possible D gene TRBD2, 5 bases. CDR1 and CDR2 (germline): DFQATT, SNEGSKA (reference sequence). This CDR3 contains 12 residues. V gave up 3 bases and J gave up 3 bases, with 9 bases separating them. This CDR3 is CSARRRDYEQYF. The CDR3, as DNA: TGCAGTGCTAGGAGACGGGACTACGAGCAGTACTTC.

In its sample, this clonotype was seen a few times. This chain joins TRBV2 and TRBJ1-2; 7 bases match TRBD1. The ends lost 4 bases at V and 8 bases at J; junction bases unmatched: 7. CDR1 SNHLY and CDR2 FYNNEI come from the germline V gene. The CDR3 contains 13 residues. CDR3 in DNA: TGTGCCAGCAGTGTAGGACAGGTCGACGGCTACACCTTC. Translating it yields CASSVGQVDGYTF.

The chain uses TRBV20-1 and TRBJ1-5, with D hard to call. Germline CDR1 DFQATT, CDR2 SNEGSKA (reference sequence). The CDR3 length is 13 residues. Trimming left V 1 base short and J 4 bases short, with 8 bases between. The CDR3 loop reads CSARGSPNQPQHF. DNA for the CDR3: TGCAGTGCTAGAGGCAGTCCGAATCAGCCCCAGCATTTT.

The V call is TRBV20-1, the J call TRBJ2-1; 8 bases line up with TRBD1. CDR1 is DFQATT, CDR2 SNEGSKA, per germline (reference sequence). The CDR3 has 16 amino acids. Trimming took 0 bases from V and 5 from J; bases not matched to a gene: 9. CDR3 residues: CSARDQRTGSNNEQFF. The CDR3 coding sequence is TGCAGTGCTAGAGATCAACGGACAGGGTCTAACAATGAGCAGTTCTTC.

A few counts support this clonotype. The chain combines TRBV3-1 with TRBJ2-3; D perhaps matches TRBD1 (6 bases). Trimming stripped 2 bases from V and 2 bases from J, with 11 bases between. Germline V gives CDR1 LGHDT, CDR2 YNNKEL (reference sequence). This CDR3 region has 15 residues. The DNA for the CDR3 is TGTGCCAGCAGCCAAACAGGGACCTTCACAGATACGCAGTATTTT. Amino acids: CASSQTGTFTDTQYF.

The V and J genes are TRBV20-1 and TRBJ2-2; 12 bases align to TRBD2. CDR1 is DFQATT and CDR2 is SNEGSKA in the germline V gene (reference sequence). Trimming cost V 5 bases and J 0 bases; bases outside gene matches: 4. The CDR3 has 16 residues. Here the CDR3 DNA reads TGCAGTGCTCCGACTAGCGGGGGCGCGAACACCGGGGAGCTGTTTTTT. Translation gives CSAPTSGGANTGELFF.

CDR3 loop: CASRAPPRYVSAYSAQETQYF. CDR3 coding DNA: TGTGCCAGCAGAGCCCCCCCGAGATACGTCTCGGCCTACTCCGCCCAAGAGACCCAGTACTTC. V and J are TRBV7-2 and TRBJ2-5; the D is unclear. V was pared by 6 bases and J by 1 base, with 33 bases between. The CDR3 is 21 amino acids. From germline, CDR1 is SGHTA and CDR2 FQGNSA.

V is TRBV14 and J is TRBJ2-2; the match to TRBD1 covers 9 bases. Losses at the gene ends were 3 bases for V and 5 bases for J; bases not matched to a gene: 10. This CDR3 has 17 amino acids. Germline CDR1 reads SGHDN; CDR2 reads FVKESK. The CDR3 DNA reads TGTGCCAGCAGCCAGAGGGCGGGACAGGGTAATACCGGGGAGCTGTTTTTT. Protein: CASSQRAGQGNTGELFF.

This clonotype was seen repeatedly, ten times or more. The CDR3 protein is CASSLYSPYGYTF. CDR3 coding DNA: TGTGCCAGCAGCTTGTACAGCCCCTATGGCTACACCTTC. V gene TRBV7-2 combines with J gene TRBJ1-2; D call uncertain. CDR1 is SGHTA and CDR2 is FQGNSA in the germline V gene. The CDR3 spans 13 residues. Trimming took 3 bases from V and 4 from J, leaving 9 bases between them. The full variable domain, in which reference TRBV7-2 and TRBJ1-2 provide the parts outside the CDR3, is GAGVSQSPSNKVTEKGKDVELRCDPISGHTALYWYRQSLGQGLEFLIYFQGNSAPDKSGLPSDRFSAERTGGSVSTLTIQRTQQEDSAVYLCASSLYSPYGYTFGSGTRLTVV.

This clonotype has a handful of counts. The rearrangement uses TRBV7-9 and TRBJ1-3, with TRBD1 matching over 9 bases. The germline gives CDR1 SEHNR, CDR2 FQNEAQ (reference sequence). V dropped 5 bases and J dropped 6; count of bases not matched to a gene: 8. This CDR3 has 15 residues. The chain's CDR3 is CASSLRQGGENTIYF. In DNA, the CDR3 is TGTGCCAGCAGCCTACGACAGGGGGGAGAAAACACCATATATTTT. The full variable domain, completed using reference TRBV7-9 and TRBJ1-3, is DTGVSQNPRHKITKRGQNVTFRCDPISEHNRLYWYRQTLGQGPEFLTYFQNEAQLEKSRLLSDRFSAERPKGSFSTLEIQRTEQGDSAMYLCASSLRQGGENTIYFGEGSWLTVV.

This clonotype was detected a few times. The rearrangement uses TRBV19 and TRBJ1-5; 8 bases align to TRBD1. The CDR3 length is 14 residues. V dropped 9 bases and J dropped 1; count of bases not matched to a gene: 5. The germline gives CDR1 LNHDA, CDR2 SQIVND (reference sequence). CDR3 bases: TGTGCCAGCGGACAGGGCCTAAGCAATCAGCCCCAGCATTTT. This sequence encodes CASGQGLSNQPQHF.

The genes are TRBV4-2 and TRBJ1-2; D remains ambiguous. Germline CDR1 and CDR2: LGHNA and YNFKEQ. Trimming cost V 4 bases and J 3 bases, with 9 bases left between them. This CDR3 has 13 amino acids. The CDR3 nucleotides read TGTGCCAGCAGCCGCCTCGGCGACTATGGCTACACCTTC. Translation: CASSRLGDYGYTF.

This clonotype was recorded at least ten times. This rearrangement joins TRBV5-1 to TRBJ2-5; 8 positions agree with TRBD1. Germline CDR1 SGHRS, CDR2 YFSETQ. J gave up 2 bases and V 4 bases, and 7 bases lay outside the gene matches. The CDR3 totals 15 residues. CDR3 nucleotide sequence: TGCGCCAGCAGCACGGGACAGGACTATCAAGAGACCCAGTACTTC. Residues: CASSTGQDYQETQYF.

This clonotype was counted at least ten times. The V gene is TRBV18, the J gene TRBJ2-5; TRBD1 is a possible D gene (5 bases). V lost 4 bases and J 4 bases, leaving 25 bases between the germline ends. There are 18 residues in the CDR3. CDR1 is KGHSH, CDR2 LQKENI, per germline. CDR3 residues: CASSQLNLRQNPRETQYF. The CDR3 bases are TGTGCCAGCTCACAACTCAATCTTCGACAGAACCCCAGAGAGACCCAGTACTTC.

This chain connects TRBV12-3 or TRBV12-4 to TRBJ2-1; 9 bases are shared with TRBD1. The V and J ends lost 8 bases and 6 bases, in that order; junction bases with no gene match: 11. This CDR3 has 15 amino acids. Here the CDR3 reads CASARGQGIRNEQFF. The CDR3 nucleotides are TGTGCCAGCGCGAGGGGACAGGGAATCCGCAATGAGCAGTTCTTC.

Ten or more counts support this clonotype. This rearrangement joins TRBV4-1 to TRBJ1-6; D is undetermined. The CDR3 contains 12 residues. V was clipped by 5 bases and J by 6 bases, with 5 bases between them. CDR1 is MGHRA and CDR2 is YSYEKL in the germline V gene. The CDR3: CASSTFNSPLHF. The DNA for the CDR3 is TGCGCCAGCAGCACATTTAATTCACCCCTCCACTTT.

The table lists this clonotype with many counts. This chain connects TRBV30 to TRBJ2-6, with unresolved D. With 2 bases removed from V and 1 base from J, the gap between germline ends came to 0 bases. Germline loops: CDR1 GTSNPN, CDR2 SVGIG (reference sequence). This CDR3 spans 12 amino acids. CDR3 loop: CAWSSGANVLTF. The CDR3 nucleotides read TGTGCCTGGAGTTCTGGGGCCAACGTCCTGACTTTC.

This clonotype was detected ten times or more. The chain combines TRBV10-3 with TRBJ1-5, with 8 bases aligning to TRBD1. V shed 0 bases and J 5 bases; nucleotides not matched to a gene: 3. The V gene's germline CDR1 is ENHRY and CDR2 SYGVKD. The CDR3 contains 15 residues. For the CDR3, the DNA is TGTGCCATCAGTGAGTCCGGACAGGGCGATCAGCCCCAGCATTTT. Amino acids: CAISESGQGDQPQHF.

This rearrangement joins TRBV14 to TRBJ2-7; D ambiguous. The CDR3 has 13 amino acids. The germline V and J ends were trimmed by 4 bases and 3 bases, with 10 bases remaining between them. In germline, CDR1 is SGHDN, CDR2 FVKESK. The CDR3 sequence: CASSPQEIYEQYF. The CDR3 nucleotides read TGTGCCAGCAGCCCCCAAGAGATCTACGAGCAGTACTTC.

In this sample, this clonotype turned up a few times. The J gene is TRBJ2-3, the V gene TRBV6-6; weak D call: TRBD2 (6 bases). The CDR3 is 18 residues long. The germline gives CDR1 MNHNY, CDR2 SVGAGI (reference sequence). The ends were cut back, 8 bases at V and 0 bases at J, with 24 bases in the middle. This chain's CDR3 is CASLLNIIGGDSTDTQYF. CDR3 DNA sequence: TGTGCCAGCCTCCTTAATATTATCGGCGGGGATAGCACAGATACGCAGTATTTT.